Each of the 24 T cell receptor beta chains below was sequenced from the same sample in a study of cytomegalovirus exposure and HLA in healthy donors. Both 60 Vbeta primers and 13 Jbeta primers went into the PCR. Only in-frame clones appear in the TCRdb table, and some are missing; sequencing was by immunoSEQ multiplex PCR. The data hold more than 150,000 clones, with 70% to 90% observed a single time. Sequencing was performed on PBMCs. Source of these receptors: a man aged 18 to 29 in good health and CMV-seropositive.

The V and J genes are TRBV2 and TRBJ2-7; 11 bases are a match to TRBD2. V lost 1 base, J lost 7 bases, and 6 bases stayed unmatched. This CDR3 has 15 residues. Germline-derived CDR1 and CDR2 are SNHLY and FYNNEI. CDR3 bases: TGTGCCAGCAGTGAAGTCCTAGCGGGGGGAAGTGAGCAGTACTTC. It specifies CASSEVLAGGSEQYF.

The CDR3, as DNA: TGCGCCAGCAGCTTACAGCTCGCCTCCTACGAGCAGTACTTC. Its translation is CASSLQLASYEQYF. This chain joins TRBV5-1 and TRBJ2-7; D is unclear. The germline CDR1 and CDR2 sequences are SGHRS and YFSETQ. The CDR3 spans 14 residues. Trimming cost V 2 bases and J 0 bases, with 9 bases left between them.

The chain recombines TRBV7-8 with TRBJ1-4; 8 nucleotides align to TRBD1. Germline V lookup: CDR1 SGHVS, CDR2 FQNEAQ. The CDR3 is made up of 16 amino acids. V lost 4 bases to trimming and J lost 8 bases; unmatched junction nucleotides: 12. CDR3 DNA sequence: TGTGCCAGCAGCTGGGGAAGGACAGGGCGTGGAGAAAAACTGTTTTTT. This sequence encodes CASSWGRTGRGEKLFF.

As DNA, the CDR3 is TGTGCCAGCAGCAAACCGGGACAGGCCTTAGCTAACTATGGCTACACCTTC. Its translation is CASSKPGQALANYGYTF. The gene calls are TRBV21-1 and TRBJ1-2; the DNA was not used to check the table's D call, TRBD1. TRBV21-1 represents a pseudogene. This CDR3 is built from 17 residues.

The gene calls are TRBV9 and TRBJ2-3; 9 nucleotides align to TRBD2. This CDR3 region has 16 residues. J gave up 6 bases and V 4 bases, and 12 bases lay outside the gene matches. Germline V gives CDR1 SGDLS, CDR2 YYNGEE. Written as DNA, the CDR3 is TGTGCCAGCAGCCCGGGACTAGCTGGTTCACACGATACGCAGTATTTT. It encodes CASSPGLAGSHDTQYF.

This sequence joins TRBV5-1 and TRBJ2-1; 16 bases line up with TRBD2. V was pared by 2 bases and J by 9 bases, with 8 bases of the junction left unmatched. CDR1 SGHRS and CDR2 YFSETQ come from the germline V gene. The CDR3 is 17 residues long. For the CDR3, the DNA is TGCGCCAGCAGCTTAGGGACTAGCGGGGGGGAAGTGAGTGAGCAGTTCTTC. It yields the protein CASSLGTSGGEVSEQFF.

The CDR3 DNA reads as TGTGCCAGCACCCCTGGAAATAGCGGAGCCTACGAGCAGTACTTC. Protein: CASTPGNSGAYEQYF. V and J are TRBV7-9 and TRBJ2-7; possibly TRBD2 for D (6 bases). This CDR3 spans 15 amino acids. The germline CDR1 and CDR2 sequences are SEHNR and FQNEAQ (reference sequence). V lost 7 bases and J lost 2, with 18 bases in between.

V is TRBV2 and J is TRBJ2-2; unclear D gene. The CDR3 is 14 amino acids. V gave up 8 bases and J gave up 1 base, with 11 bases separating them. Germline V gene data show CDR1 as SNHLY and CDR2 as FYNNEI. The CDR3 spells CASGSLMNTGELFF. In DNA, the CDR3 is TGTGCCAGCGGCTCCCTGATGAACACCGGGGAGCTGTTTTTT. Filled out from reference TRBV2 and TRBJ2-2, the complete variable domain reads EPEVTQTPSHQVTQMGQEVILRCVPISNHLYFYWYRQILGQKVEFLVSFYNNEISEKSEIFDDQFSVERPDGSNFTLKIRSTKLEDSAMYFCASGSLMNTGELFFGEGSRLTVL.

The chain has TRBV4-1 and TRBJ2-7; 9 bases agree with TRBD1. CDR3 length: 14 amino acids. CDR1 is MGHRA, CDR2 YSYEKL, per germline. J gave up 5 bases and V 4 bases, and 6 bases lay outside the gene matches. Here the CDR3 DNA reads TGCGCCAGCAGCCGATCACAGGGGGCCGACGAGCAGTACTTC. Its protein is CASSRSQGADEQYF.

CDR3 sequence: CASSLGTAGNTIYF. For the CDR3, the DNA is TGTGCCAGCTCACTCGGGACAGCTGGAAACACCATATATTTT. The V and J genes are TRBV18 and TRBJ1-3; 7 bases map to TRBD1. There are 14 residues in the CDR3. With V trimmed by 4 bases and J by 2 bases, 2 bases remained unmatched. The germline V gene encodes CDR1 KGHSH and CDR2 LQKENI.

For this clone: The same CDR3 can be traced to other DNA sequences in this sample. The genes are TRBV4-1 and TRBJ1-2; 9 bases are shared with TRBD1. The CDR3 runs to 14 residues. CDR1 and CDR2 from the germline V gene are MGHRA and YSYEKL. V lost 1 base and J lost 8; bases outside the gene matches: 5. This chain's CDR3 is CASSQAGQGGGYTF. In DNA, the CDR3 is TGCGCCAGCAGCCAAGCGGGACAGGGAGGCGGCTACACCTTC.

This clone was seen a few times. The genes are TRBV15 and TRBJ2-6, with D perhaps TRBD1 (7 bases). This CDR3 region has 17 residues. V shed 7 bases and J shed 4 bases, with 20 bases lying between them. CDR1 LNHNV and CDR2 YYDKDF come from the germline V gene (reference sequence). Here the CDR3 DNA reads TGTGCCACCACCCCGACGCTCAGGGGGGCCGGGGCCAACGTCCTGACTTTC. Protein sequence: CATTPTLRGAGANVLTF.

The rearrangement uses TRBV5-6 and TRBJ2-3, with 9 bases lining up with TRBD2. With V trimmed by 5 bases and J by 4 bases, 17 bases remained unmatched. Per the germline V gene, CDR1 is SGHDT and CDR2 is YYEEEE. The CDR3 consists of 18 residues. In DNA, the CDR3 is TGTGCCAGCAGAGTGGGGGAACCGGGACTAGCAGTTCCAGATACGCAGTATTTT. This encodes CASRVGEPGLAVPDTQYF.

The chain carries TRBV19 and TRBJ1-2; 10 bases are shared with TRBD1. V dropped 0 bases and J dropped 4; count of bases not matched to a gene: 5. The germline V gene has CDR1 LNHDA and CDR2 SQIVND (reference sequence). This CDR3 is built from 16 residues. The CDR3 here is CASSIDIRDRGYGYTF. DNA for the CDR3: TGTGCCAGTAGTATAGACATCAGGGACAGGGGCTATGGCTACACCTTC.

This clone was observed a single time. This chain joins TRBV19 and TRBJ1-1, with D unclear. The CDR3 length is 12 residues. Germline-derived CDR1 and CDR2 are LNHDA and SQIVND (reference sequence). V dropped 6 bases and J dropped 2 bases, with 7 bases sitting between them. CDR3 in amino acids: CASRGANTEAFF. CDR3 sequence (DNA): TGTGCCAGTAGGGGCGCAAACACTGAAGCTTTCTTT.

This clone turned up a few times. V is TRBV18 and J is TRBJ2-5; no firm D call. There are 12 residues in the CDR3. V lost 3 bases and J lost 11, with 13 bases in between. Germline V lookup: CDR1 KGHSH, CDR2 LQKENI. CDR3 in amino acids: CASSPFGSVQYF. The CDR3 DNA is TGTGCCAGCTCACCTTTCGGGTCGGTGCAGTACTTC.

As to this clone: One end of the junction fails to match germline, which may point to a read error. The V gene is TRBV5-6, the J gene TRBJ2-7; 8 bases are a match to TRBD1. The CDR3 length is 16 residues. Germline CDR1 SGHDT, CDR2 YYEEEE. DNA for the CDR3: TGTGCCAGCAGGTTGGGACAGGCCGGATTACACGTTGGGCAGTACTTC. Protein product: CASRLGQAGLHVGQYF. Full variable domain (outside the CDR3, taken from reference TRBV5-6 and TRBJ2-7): DAGVTQSPTHLIKTRGQQVTLRCSPKSGHDTVSWYQQALGQGPQFIFQYYEEEERQRGNFPDRFSGHQFPNYSSELNVNALLLGDSALYLCASRLGQAGLHVGQYFGPGTRLTVT.

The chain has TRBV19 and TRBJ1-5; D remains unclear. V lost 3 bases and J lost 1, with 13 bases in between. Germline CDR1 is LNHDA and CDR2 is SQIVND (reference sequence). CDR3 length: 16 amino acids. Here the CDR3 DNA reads TGTGCCAGTAGTATTTGGACTCCGGGGAGCAATCAGCCCCAGCATTTT. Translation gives CASSIWTPGSNQPQHF.

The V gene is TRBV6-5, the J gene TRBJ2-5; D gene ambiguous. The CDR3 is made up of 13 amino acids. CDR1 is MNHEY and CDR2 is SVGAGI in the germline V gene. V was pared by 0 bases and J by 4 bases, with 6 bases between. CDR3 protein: CASSYSIRETQYF. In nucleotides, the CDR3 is TGTGCCAGCAGTTACTCAATCCGAGAGACCCAGTACTTC.

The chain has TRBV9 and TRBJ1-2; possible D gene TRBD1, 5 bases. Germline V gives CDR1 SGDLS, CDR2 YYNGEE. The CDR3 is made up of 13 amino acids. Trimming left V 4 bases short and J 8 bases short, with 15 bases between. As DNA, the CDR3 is TGTGCCAGCAGCCCCCGGGGGGATAACGGCTACACCTTC. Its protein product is CASSPRGDNGYTF.

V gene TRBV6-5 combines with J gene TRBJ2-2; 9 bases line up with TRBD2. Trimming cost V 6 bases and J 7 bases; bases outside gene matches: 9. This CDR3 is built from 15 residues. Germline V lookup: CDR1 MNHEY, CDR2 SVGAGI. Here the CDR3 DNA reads TGTGCCAGCAGAATTAGCGGGGGCCATGGCGGGGAGCTGTTTTTT. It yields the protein CASRISGGHGGELFF.

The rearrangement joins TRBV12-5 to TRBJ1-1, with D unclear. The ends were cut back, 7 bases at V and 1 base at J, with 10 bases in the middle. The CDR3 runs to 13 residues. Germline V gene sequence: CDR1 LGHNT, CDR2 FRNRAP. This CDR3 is CASAEGWNTEAFF. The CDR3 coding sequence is TGTGCTAGTGCTGAGGGTTGGAACACTGAAGCTTTCTTT.

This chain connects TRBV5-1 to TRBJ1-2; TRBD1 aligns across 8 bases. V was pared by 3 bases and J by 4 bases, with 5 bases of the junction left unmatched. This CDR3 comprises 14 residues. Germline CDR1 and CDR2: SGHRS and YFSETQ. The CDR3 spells CASSWGQAVYGYTF. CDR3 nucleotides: TGCGCCAGCAGCTGGGGACAGGCCGTCTATGGCTACACCTTC.

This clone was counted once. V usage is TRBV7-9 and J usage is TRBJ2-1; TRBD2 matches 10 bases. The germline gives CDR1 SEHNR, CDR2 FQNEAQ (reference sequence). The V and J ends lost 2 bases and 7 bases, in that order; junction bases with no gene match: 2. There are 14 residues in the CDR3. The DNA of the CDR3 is TGTGCCAGCAGCTTAACTAGCGGGAATAATGAGCAGTTCTTC. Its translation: CASSLTSGNNEQFF.